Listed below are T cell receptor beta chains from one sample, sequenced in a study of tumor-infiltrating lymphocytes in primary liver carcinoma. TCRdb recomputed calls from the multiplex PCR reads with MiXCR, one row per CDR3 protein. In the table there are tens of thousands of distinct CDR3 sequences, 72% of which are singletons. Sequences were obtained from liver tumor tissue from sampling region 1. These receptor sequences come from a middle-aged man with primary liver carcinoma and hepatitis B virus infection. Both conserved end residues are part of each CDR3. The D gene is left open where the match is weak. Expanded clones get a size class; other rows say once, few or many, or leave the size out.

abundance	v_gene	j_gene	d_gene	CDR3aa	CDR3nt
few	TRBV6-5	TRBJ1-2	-	CTSSQTTNYGYTF	TGTACTAGCAGCCAGACAACTAACTATGGCTACACCTTC
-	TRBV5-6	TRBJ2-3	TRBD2	CANSIGTSGSADTQYF	TGTGCCAACAGCATCGGGACTAGCGGGAGTGCTGATACGCAGTATTTT
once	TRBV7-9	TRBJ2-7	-	CASSFEIYERYF	TGTGCCAGCAGCTTCGAGATCTACGAGCGGTACTTC
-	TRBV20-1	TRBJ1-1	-	CSASPSGQRNIEAFF	TGCAGTGCTAGTCCATCGGGACAAAGGAACATTGAAGCTTTCTTT
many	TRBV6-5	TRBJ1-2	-	CASTREPRRGYTF	TGTGCCAGCACCAGAGAGCCGCGACGTGGCTACACCTTC
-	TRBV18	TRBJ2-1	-	CASWEMNEQFF	TGTGCCAGCTGGGAGATGAATGAGCAGTTCTTC
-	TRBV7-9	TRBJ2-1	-	CASSLVGSVDNEQFF	TGTGCCAGCAGTCTTGTCGGGAGCGTGGACAATGAGCAGTTCTTC
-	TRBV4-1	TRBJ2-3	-	CASSQGQSTDTQYF	TGCGCCAGCAGCCAAGGTCAGAGCACGGATACGCAGTATTTT
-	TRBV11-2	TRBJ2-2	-	CASSLVGRDTGKLFF	TGTGCCAGCAGCTTAGTCGGACGGGACACCGGGAAGCTGTTCTTT
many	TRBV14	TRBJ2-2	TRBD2	CASRSGRKINTGELFF	TGTGCCAGCCGTAGCGGGAGGAAGATTAACACCGGGGAGCTGTTTTTT
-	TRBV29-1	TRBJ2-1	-	CNGLTGKRFF	TGCAACGGGTTAACAGGGAAGAGGTTCTTC
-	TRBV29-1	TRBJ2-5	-	CSVEGQGWAWYF	TGCAGCGTTGAAGGCCAGGGTTGGGCCTGGTACTTC
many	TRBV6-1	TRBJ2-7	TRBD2	CASCPTSASYEQYF	TGTGCCAGCTGCCCGACTAGCGCTTCCTACGAGCAGTACTTC
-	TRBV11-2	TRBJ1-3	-	CASAQRVGNTIYF	TGTGCCTCAGCCCAGAGAGTTGGGAACACCATATATTTT
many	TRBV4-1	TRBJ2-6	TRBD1	CASSQDGLGQGSPGANVLTF	TGCGCCAGCAGCCAAGATGGGCTCGGACAGGGGTCCCCTGGGGCCAACGTCCTGACTTTC
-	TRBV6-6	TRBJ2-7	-	CASSYHGDISYEQYF	TGTGCCAGCAGTTATCACGGGGACATCTCCTACGAGCAGTACTTC
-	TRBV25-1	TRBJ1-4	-	CASGGDRSNEKLFF	TGTGCCAGCGGTGGTGACAGGTCTAATGAAAAACTGTTTTTT
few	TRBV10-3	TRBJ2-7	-	CVISGTVRESIEQYF	TGTGTCATCAGTGGAACTGTCCGTGAGAGTATCGAGCAGTACTTC
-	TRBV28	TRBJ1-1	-	CASRGRETEAFF	TGTGCCAGCAGGGGACGGGAAACTGAAGCTTTCTTT
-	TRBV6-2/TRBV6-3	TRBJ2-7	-	CASSYSVVDSSYEQYF	TGTGCCAGCAGTTACTCAGTAGTGGACAGCTCCTACGAGCAGTACTTC
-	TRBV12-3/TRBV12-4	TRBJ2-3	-	CASSSFSPPTGSTQYF	TGTGCCAGCAGTTCCTTTTCCCCACCTACCGGAAGTACGCAGTATTTT
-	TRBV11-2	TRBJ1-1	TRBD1	CASSLGGRGAASDTEALF	TGTGCCAGCAGCCTGGGGGGCAGGGGGGCGGCTAGCGACACTGAAGCTCTCTTT
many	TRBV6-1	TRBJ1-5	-	CASSPSPYGDQPQHF	TGTGCCAGCAGTCCGAGCCCCTACGGGGATCAGCCCCAGCATTTT
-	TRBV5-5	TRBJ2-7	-	CASSSEYEQYF	TGTGCTAGCAGCTCGGAATACGAGCAGTACTTC